In this sample, the clone carrying this T cell receptor (beta chain) turned up a few times. Its antigen is unidentified. This sample stems from a study of T-cell memory formation after mild COVID-19. Overall study context: TCR clustering was largely donor specific. Study-wide points: Whether day 37 second-wave clones are SARS-CoV-2-specific was not confirmed. CD4+ contracting clones were mainly CM and EM; CD8+ ones, EMRA.

TCRdb fed the 5' RACE reads into MiXCR, producing one record per CDR3 protein. The data show hundreds of thousands of distinct CDR3 sequences, roughly 21% seen once. V was shortened by 0 bases and J by 8 bases, with 11 bases between the two germline ends. The CDR3 is made up of 14 amino acids. Germline CDR1 reads SGHRS; CDR2 reads YFSETQ. This chain uses TRBV5-1 with TRBJ1-4; D call uncertain. Sequenced material: PBMCs or a T cell subset sorted from them (not recorded which). The receptor comes from an adult woman who had mild COVID-19 (a few samples of this study predate the infection). Cell type and time point are not known. CDR3 bases: TGCGCCAGCAGCTTGGGGACTTTTCCGGAAAAACTGTTTTTT. Translated, it gives CASSLGTFPEKLFF. Complete variable domain (other parts from reference TRBV5-1 and TRBJ1-4): KAGVTQTPRYLIKTRGQQVTLSCSPISGHRSVSWYQQTPGQGLQFLFEYFSETQRNKGNFPGRFSGRQFSNSRSEMNVSTLELGDSALYLCASSLGTFPEKLFFGSGTQLSVL.